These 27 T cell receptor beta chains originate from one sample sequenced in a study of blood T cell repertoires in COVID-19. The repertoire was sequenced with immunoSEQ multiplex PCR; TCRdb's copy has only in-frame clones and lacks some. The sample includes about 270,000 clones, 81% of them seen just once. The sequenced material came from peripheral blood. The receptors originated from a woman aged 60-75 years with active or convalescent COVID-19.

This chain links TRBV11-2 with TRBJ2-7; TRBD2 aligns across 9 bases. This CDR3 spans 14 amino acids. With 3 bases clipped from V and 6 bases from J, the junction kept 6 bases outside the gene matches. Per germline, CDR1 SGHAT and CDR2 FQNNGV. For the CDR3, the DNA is TGTGCCAGCAGCTTGTGGCTAGCGGGGACCGAGCAGTACTTC. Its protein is CASSLWLAGTEQYF.

CDR3 bases: TGTGCCAGCAGCTTACATGGTCTAGCGGGGGCGGCGGAGACCCAGTACTTC. Translation gives CASSLHGLAGAAETQYF. The rearrangement links TRBV7-9 to TRBJ2-5, with TRBD2 identical over 10 bases. The germline CDR1 and CDR2 sequences are SEHNR and FQNEAQ (reference sequence). V lost 2 bases to trimming and J lost 5 bases; unmatched junction nucleotides: 11. The CDR3 is 17 amino acids.

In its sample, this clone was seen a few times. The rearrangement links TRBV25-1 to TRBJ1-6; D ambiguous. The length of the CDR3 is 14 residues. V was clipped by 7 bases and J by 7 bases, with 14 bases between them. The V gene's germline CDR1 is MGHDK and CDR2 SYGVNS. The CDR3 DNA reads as TGTGCCAGCACCGGGTTCAACGCAAATTCACCCCTCCACTTT. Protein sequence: CASTGFNANSPLHF.

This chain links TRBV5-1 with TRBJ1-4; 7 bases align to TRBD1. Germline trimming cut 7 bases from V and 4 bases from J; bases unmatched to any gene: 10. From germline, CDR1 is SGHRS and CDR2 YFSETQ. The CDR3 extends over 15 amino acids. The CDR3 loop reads CASRVGGTDNEKLFF. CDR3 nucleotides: TGCGCCAGCCGCGTGGGCGGGACAGATAATGAAAAACTGTTTTTT.

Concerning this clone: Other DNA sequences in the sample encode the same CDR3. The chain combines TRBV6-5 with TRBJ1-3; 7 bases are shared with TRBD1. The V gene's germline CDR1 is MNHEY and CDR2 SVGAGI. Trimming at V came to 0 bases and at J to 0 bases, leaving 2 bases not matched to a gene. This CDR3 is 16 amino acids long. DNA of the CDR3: TGTGCCAGCAGTTACTCCCGACAGGGCTCTGGAAACACCATATATTTT. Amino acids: CASSYSRQGSGNTIYF.

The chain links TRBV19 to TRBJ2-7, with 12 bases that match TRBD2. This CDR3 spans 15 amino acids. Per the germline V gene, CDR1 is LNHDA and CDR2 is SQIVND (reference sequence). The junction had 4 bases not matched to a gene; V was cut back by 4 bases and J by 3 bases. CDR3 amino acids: CASSTSGGEVYEQYF. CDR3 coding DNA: TGTGCCAGTAGTACTAGCGGGGGGGAGGTCTACGAGCAGTACTTC.

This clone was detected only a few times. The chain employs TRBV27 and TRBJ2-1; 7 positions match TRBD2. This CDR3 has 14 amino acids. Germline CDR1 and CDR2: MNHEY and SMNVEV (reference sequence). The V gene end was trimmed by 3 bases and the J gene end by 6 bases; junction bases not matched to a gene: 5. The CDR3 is CASSFGLDTNEQFF. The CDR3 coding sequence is TGTGCCAGCAGTTTCGGACTAGATACCAATGAGCAGTTCTTC.

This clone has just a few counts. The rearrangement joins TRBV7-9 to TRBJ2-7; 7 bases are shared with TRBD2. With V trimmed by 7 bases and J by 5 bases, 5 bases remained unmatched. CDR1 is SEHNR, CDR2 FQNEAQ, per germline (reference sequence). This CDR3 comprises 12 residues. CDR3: CASNHGGDEQYF. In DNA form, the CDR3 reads TGTGCCAGCAACCATGGGGGGGACGAGCAGTACTTC. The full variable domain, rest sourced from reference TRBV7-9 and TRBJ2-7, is DTGVSQNPRHKITKRGQNVTFRCDPISEHNRLYWYRQTLGQGPEFLTYFQNEAQLEKSRLLSDRFSAERPKGSFSTLEIQRTEQGDSAMYLCASNHGGDEQYFGPGTRLTVT.

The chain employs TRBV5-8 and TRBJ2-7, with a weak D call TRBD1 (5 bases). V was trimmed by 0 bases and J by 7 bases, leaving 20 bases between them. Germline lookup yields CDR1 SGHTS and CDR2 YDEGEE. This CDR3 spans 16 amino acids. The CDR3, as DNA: TGTGCCAGCAGCTTGGAGGCCACAGGTCTTGGAGAGGAGCAGTACTTC. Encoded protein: CASSLEATGLGEEQYF.

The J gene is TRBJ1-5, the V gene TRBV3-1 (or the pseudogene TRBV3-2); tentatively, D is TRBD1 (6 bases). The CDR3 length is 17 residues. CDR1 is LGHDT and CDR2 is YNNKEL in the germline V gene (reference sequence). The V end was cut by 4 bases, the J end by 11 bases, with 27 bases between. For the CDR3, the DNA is TGTGCCAGCAGCCGCTCCGTCGGAGGGGGGGGGAGTGGATCCCAGCATTTT. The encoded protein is CASSRSVGGGGSGSQHF.

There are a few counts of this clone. Here the CDR3 reads CASSSYRGAAGTGELFF. CDR3 sequence (DNA): TGTGCCAGCAGCAGCTACCGGGGGGCGGCGGGCACCGGGGAGCTGTTTTTT. The chain employs TRBV5-4 and TRBJ2-2; possibly TRBD2 for D (7 bases). Germline CDR1 reads SGHNT; CDR2 reads YYREEE (reference sequence). There are 17 residues in the CDR3. V shed 4 bases and J shed 4 bases, with 20 bases lying between them. The complete variable domain, with remaining parts taken from reference TRBV5-4 and TRBJ2-2, reads ETGVTQSPTHLIKTRGQQVTLRCSSQSGHNTVSWYQQALGQGPQFIFQYYREEENGRGNFPPRFSGLQFPNYSSELNVNALELDDSALYLCASSSYRGAAGTGELFFGEGSRLTVL.

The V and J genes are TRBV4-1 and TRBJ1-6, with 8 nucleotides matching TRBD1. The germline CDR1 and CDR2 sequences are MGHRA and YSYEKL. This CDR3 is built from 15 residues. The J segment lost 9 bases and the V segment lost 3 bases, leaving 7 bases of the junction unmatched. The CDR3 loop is CASSQMDRVGSPLHF. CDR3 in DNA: TGCGCCAGCAGCCAGATGGACAGGGTCGGTTCACCCCTCCACTTT.

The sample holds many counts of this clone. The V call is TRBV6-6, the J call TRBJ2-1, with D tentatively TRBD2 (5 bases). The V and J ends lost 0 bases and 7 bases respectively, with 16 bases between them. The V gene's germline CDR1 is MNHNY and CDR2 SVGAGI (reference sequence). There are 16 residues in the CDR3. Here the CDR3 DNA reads TGTGCCAGCAGTTACTCGCGGGTAGCCACCACTAATGAGCAGTTCTTC. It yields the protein CASSYSRVATTNEQFF.

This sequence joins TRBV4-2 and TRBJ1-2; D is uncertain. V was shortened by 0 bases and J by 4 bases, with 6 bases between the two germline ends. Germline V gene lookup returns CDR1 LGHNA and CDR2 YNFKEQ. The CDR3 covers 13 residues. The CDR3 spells CASSQENSYGYTF. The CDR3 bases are TGTGCCAGCAGCCAAGAGAACAGCTATGGCTACACCTTC.

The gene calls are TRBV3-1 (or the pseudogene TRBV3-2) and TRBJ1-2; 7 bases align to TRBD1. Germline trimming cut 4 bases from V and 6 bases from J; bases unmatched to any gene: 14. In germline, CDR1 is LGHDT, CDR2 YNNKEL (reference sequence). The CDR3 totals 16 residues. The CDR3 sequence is CASSLKDRPRVDGYTF. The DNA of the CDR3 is TGTGCCAGCAGCCTAAAGGACAGGCCCAGGGTGGATGGCTACACCTTC.

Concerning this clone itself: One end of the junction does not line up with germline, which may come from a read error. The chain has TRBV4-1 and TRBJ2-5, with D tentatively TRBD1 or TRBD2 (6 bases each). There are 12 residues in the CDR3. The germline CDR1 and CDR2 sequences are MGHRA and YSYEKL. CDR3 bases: TGCGCCAGCAGTCAAGGGGGGCCAACCCAGTACTTC. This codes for CASSQGGPTQYF.

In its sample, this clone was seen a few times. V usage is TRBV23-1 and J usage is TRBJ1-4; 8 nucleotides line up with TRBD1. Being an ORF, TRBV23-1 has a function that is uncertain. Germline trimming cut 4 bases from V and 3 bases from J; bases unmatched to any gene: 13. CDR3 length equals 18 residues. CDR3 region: CASSPRRDRQGANEKLFF. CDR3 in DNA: TGCGCCAGCAGTCCGAGAAGGGACAGGCAGGGAGCTAATGAAAAACTGTTTTTT.

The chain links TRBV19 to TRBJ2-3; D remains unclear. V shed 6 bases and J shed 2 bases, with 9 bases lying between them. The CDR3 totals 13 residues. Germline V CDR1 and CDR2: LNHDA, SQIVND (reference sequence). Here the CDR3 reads CASRYTTTDTQYF. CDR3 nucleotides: TGTGCCAGTAGATACACCACCACAGATACGCAGTATTTT.

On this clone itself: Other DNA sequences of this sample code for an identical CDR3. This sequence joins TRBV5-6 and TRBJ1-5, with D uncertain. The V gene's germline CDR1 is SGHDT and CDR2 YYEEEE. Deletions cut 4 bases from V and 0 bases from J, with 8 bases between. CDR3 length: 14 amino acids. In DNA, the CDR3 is TGTGCCAGCAGCACCGGGATTAGCAATCAGCCCCAGCATTTT. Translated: CASSTGISNQPQHF.

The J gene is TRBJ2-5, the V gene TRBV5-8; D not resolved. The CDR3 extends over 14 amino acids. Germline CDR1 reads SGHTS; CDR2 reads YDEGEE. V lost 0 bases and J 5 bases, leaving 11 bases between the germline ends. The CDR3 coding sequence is TGTGCCAGCAGCTTGGCCGGAGTCGTGGAGACCCAGTACTTC. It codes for CASSLAGVVETQYF.

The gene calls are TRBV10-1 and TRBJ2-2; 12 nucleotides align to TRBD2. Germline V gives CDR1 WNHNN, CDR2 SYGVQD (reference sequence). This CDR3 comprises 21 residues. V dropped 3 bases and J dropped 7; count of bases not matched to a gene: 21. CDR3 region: CASSDSRLAGGPSGGSGELFF. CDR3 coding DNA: TGCGCCAGCAGTGACTCTCGGCTAGCGGGGGGGCCGTCGGGCGGCAGCGGGGAGCTGTTTTTT.

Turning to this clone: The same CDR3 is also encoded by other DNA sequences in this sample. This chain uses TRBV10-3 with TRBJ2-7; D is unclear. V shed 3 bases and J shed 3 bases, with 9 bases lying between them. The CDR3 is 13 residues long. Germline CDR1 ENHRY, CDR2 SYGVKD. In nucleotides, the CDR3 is TGTGCCATCAGTGAAGGCCCTAGCTACGAGCAGTACTTC. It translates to CAISEGPSYEQYF.

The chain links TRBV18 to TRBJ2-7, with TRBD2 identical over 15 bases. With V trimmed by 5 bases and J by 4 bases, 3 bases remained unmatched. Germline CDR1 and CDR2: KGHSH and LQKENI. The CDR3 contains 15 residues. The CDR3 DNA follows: TGTGCCAGCTCAGGACTAGCGGGGGGGCCTTACGAGCAGTACTTC. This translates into CASSGLAGGPYEQYF.

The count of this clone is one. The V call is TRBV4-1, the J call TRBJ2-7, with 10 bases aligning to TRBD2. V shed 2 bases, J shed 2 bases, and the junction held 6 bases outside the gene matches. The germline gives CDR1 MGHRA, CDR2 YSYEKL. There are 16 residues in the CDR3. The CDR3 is CASSQSTSGRTYEQYF. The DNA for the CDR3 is TGCGCCAGCAGCCAATCGACTAGCGGGCGAACCTACGAGCAGTACTTC.

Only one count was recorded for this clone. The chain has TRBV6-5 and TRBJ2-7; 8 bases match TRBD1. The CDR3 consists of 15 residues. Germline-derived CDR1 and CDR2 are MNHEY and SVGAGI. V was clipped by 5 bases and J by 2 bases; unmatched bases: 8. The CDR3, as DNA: TGTGCCAGCAGTCCTCCGGGACAGGCTCCCTACGAGCAGTACTTC. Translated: CASSPPGQAPYEQYF.

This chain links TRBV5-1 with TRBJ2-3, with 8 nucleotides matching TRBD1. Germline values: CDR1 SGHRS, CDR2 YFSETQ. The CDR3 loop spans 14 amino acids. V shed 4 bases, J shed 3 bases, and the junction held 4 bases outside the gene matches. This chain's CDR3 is CASSADRVTDTQYF. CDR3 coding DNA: TGCGCCAGCAGCGCGGACAGGGTGACAGATACGCAGTATTTT.

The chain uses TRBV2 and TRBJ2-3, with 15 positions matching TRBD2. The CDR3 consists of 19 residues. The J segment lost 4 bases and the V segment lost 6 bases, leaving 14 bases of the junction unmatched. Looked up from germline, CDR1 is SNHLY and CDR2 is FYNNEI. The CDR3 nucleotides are TGTGCCAGCAGGGCCCGGACTAGCGGGGGGGCCTTTGTGGCAGATACGCAGTATTTT. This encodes CASRARTSGGAFVADTQYF.